A single T cell receptor (beta chain) is shown here with its context. The CDR3 loop spans 12 amino acids. V was cut by 7 bases and J by 2 bases, with 8 bases left in between. The V gene's germline CDR1 is SGHVS and CDR2 FNYEAQ. This sample was taken from a study of cytomegalovirus exposure and HLA in healthy donors. It was with 60 Vbeta and 13 Jbeta primers that the PCR ran. This table comes from immunoSEQ multiplex PCR, and its TCRdb copy is limited to in-frame clones, with some not included. Of around 100,000 clones listed, roughly 76% are singletons. Sequencing input: PBMCs. The source of this sequence is a man in his forties or fifties in good health and CMV-seronegative. The chain is built from TRBV7-6 and TRBJ1-1; D ambiguous. For the CDR3, the DNA is TGTGCCAGCACCACCTACAACACTGAAGCTTTCTTT. It codes for CASTTYNTEAFF.